This passage covers 7 T cell receptor beta chains from one sample sequenced in a study of blood T cell repertoires in COVID-19. Libraries were prepared by immunoSEQ multiplex PCR; TCRdb keeps only in-frame clonotypes and omits some of them. The sample carries over 120,000 clones, approximately 84% recorded once. The sequenced sample consisted of peripheral blood. These receptors all stem from a human donor in a cohort sampled during active COVID-19.

The chain couples TRBV11-2 to TRBJ2-2, with D maybe TRBD1 (5 bases). V was cut by 5 bases and J by 0 bases, with 10 bases left in between. The CDR3 spans 15 residues. Per the germline V gene, CDR1 is SGHAT and CDR2 is FQNNGV. The CDR3 nucleotides read TGTGCCAGCAGCGGACATTTCGCGAACACCGGGGAGCTGTTTTTT. It specifies CASSGHFANTGELFF.

The chain uses TRBV3-1 (or the pseudogene TRBV3-2) and TRBJ1-6, with 7 bases matching TRBD1. The CDR3 length is 18 residues. From germline, CDR1 is LGHDT and CDR2 YNNKEL (reference sequence). V lost 4 bases, J lost 0 bases, and 9 bases stayed unmatched. The CDR3 loop is CASSRGAGGSSYNSPLHF. CDR3 DNA sequence: TGTGCCAGCAGCCGCGGTGCAGGGGGAAGCTCCTATAATTCACCCCTCCACTTT.

The rearrangement joins TRBV3-1 (or the pseudogene TRBV3-2) to TRBJ2-5; maybe TRBD2 (5 bases). CDR1 is LGHDT, CDR2 YNNKEL, per germline (reference sequence). CDR3 length: 15 amino acids. Deletions cut 4 bases from V and 4 bases from J, with 16 bases between. CDR3 region: CASSLRAPRGETQYF. The CDR3 DNA follows: TGTGCCAGCAGCCTTCGGGCCCCCCGGGGAGAGACCCAGTACTTC.

The chain employs TRBV7-2 and TRBJ2-7; 11 bases map to TRBD2. CDR3 size: 14 residues. Per the germline V gene, CDR1 is SGHTA and CDR2 is FQGNSA. The V gene end was trimmed by 2 bases and the J gene end by 3 bases; junction bases not matched to a gene: 0. CDR3 sequence: CASSLLAGGYEQYF. CDR3 nucleotides: TGTGCCAGCAGCTTACTAGCGGGGGGCTACGAGCAGTACTTC.

The chain links TRBV11-2 to TRBJ1-5; D remains unclear. With 5 bases removed from V and 5 bases from J, the gap between germline ends came to 10 bases. Germline lookup yields CDR1 SGHAT and CDR2 FQNNGV. CDR3 length equals 13 residues. The CDR3 protein is CASSLASDQPQHF. The CDR3 nucleotides read TGTGCCAGCAGCCTAGCATCGGATCAGCCCCAGCATTTT. The full variable domain, rest sourced from reference TRBV11-2 and TRBJ1-5, is EAGVAQSPRYKIIEKRQSVAFWCNPISGHATLYWYQQILGQGPKLLIQFQNNGVVDDSQLPKDRFSAERLKGVDSTLKIQPAKLEDSAVYLCASSLASDQPQHFGDGTRLSIL.

The chain couples TRBV7-2 to TRBJ1-6; 8 bases map to TRBD1. With 5 bases clipped from V and 8 bases from J, the junction kept 11 bases outside the gene matches. Germline CDR1 and CDR2: SGHTA and FQGNSA. The CDR3 has 16 residues. CDR3 coding DNA: TGTGCCAGCAGCATCAGGGGGCGGGGGAGTGATTCACCCCTCCACTTT. Its protein is CASSIRGRGSDSPLHF.

The chain uses TRBV18 and TRBJ2-1; D unresolved. This CDR3 is built from 17 residues. V was cut by 2 bases and J by 0 bases, with 14 bases left in between. The germline gives CDR1 KGHSH, CDR2 LQKENI. The CDR3 loop reads CASSPGDEISSYNEQFF. Here the CDR3 DNA reads TGTGCCAGCTCACCAGGAGACGAGATAAGCTCCTACAATGAGCAGTTCTTC.